These T cell receptor beta chains were read from a single sample in a study of control samples from healthy donors and cancer patients. TCRdb's table, derived via immunoSEQ multiplex PCR, lists solely in-frame clones and lacks some. The sample carries 90,000 to 150,000 clones, approximately 88% recorded once. Sequencing was carried out using blood. Receptors originate from a man aged 40-55 years in good health. Both conserved end residues are part of each CDR3. A D gene is named only where the DNA matches it firmly. Only some rows state a clone size, as once, few, many or a class for expanded clones.

j_call clone_size v_call d_call cdr3_nt cdr3_aa
TRBJ1-2 - TRBV5-5 TRBD1 TGTGCCAGCAGCTTGGGGACAGGGACTGGCTACACCTTC CASSLGTGTGYTF
TRBJ2-1 few TRBV7-3 TRBD2 TGTGCCAGCAGCTCGATAGCGGGGGGCTCCTACAATGAGCAGTTCTTC CASSSIAGGSYNEQFF
TRBJ1-2 - TRBV6-5 TRBD1 TGTGCCAGCAGTAGACAGGGAAGCTGTGGCTACACCTTC CASSRQGSCGYTF
TRBJ1-1 - TRBV5-6 - TGTGCCAGCAGCTTGGCCTCGGACAGCACATCGAACACTGAAGCTTTCTTT CASSLASDSTSNTEAFF
TRBJ2-1 - TRBV10-2 TRBD1 TGCGCCAGCAACGGACAGGTTTGGGATGAGCAGTTCTTC CASNGQVWDEQFF
TRBJ2-1 - TRBV7-9 - TGTGCCAGCACCGTTTCTGGCAGGCACTTGGGCAATGAGCAGTTCTTC CASTVSGRHLGNEQFF
TRBJ2-6 - TRBV4-1 - TGCGCCAGCAGCCAAGAAAGAAGGGGGGCATCCTCTGGGGCCAACGTCCTGACTTTC CASSQERRGASSGANVLTF
TRBJ2-7 once TRBV11-1 - TGTGCCAGCAGCCCAGGGACTGCCTACGAGCAGTACTTC CASSPGTAYEQYF
TRBJ2-2 - TRBV6-5 - TGTGCCAGCAGTTCCGAGGGGGGGACCGGGGAGCTGTTTTTT CASSSEGGTGELFF
TRBJ2-1 - TRBV10-3 - TGTGCCATCAGGGGCGGTGCCCCCAATGAGCAGTTCTTC CAIRGGAPNEQFF
TRBJ2-1 - TRBV6-5 TRBD1 TGTGCCAGCATGCCGGGACAGAGACACAATGAGCAGTTCTTC CASMPGQRHNEQFF
TRBJ1-2 - TRBV15 - TGTGCCACCAGCGCCCGACAGAGGGACTATGGCTACACCTTC CATSARQRDYGYTF
TRBJ2-3 - TRBV9 - TGTGCCAGCAGCGTCGAAGCCAGCACAGATACGCAGTATTTT CASSVEASTDTQYF
TRBJ2-3 - TRBV7-9 - TGTGCCAGCAGCCCCCTGGTAGGGAGGAGGGGGGCTAGCACAGATACGCAGTATTTT CASSPLVGRRGASTDTQYF
TRBJ1-1 - TRBV11-1 - TGTGCCAGCAGCCGCGACAGGCAAGACACTGAAGCTTTCTTT CASSRDRQDTEAFF
TRBJ2-1 - TRBV6-6 TRBD1 TGTGCCAGCAGCCGAAACCCCCTGACAGGGCCTTACAATGAGCAGTTCTTC CASSRNPLTGPYNEQFF
TRBJ1-5 - TRBV15 - TGTGCCACCAGCGCGGCTACGGGAGGTAATCAGCCCCAGCATTTT CATSAATGGNQPQHF
TRBJ1-1 once TRBV5-1 - TGCGCCAGCAGCGTTGACGGGATGAACACTGAAGCTTTCTTT CASSVDGMNTEAFF
TRBJ1-2 - TRBV29-1 - TGCAGCACATCGGAAGGCTACACCTTC CSTSEGYTF
TRBJ1-2 - TRBV11-3 - TGTGCCAGCAGCTTAGCGGAAACTAACTATGGCTACACCTTC CASSLAETNYGYTF
TRBJ1-6 - TRBV4-2 - TGTGCCATAGGGGAGGGATTCTATAATTCACCCCTCCACTTT CAIGEGFYNSPLHF
TRBJ2-2 - TRBV10-1 - TGCGCCAGCAGTGAGAGGAGGGGTTCGAACACCGGGGAGCTGTTTTTT CASSERRGSNTGELFF
TRBJ1-3 - TRBV30 - TGTGCCTGGATCCCCGGGGGACCCCTCGGAAACACCATATATTTT CAWIPGGPLGNTIYF
TRBJ1-6 - TRBV7-9 - TGTGCCAGCAGCCTGTGGGGGGGTCCACCCCTCCACTTT CASSLWGGPPLHF
TRBJ2-5 once TRBV12-5 - TGTGCTAGTGGTTTGGGGTCCTCGGGGGAGACCCAGTACTTC CASGLGSSGETQYF
TRBJ1-1 once TRBV19 TRBD1 TGTGCCAGTAGTATAGTGACAGGGGAACACACTGAAGCTTTCTTT CASSIVTGEHTEAFF
TRBJ1-6 - TRBV18 TRBD1 TGTGCCAGCTCACCGCGAGGGACAGTGAATAATTCACCCCTCCACTTT CASSPRGTVNNSPLHF
TRBJ1-6 - TRBV11-2 TRBD1 TGTGCCAGCAGCCCGGGACAGGTCAATTCACCCCTCCACTTT CASSPGQVNSPLHF
TRBJ1-2 - TRBV5-8 TRBD1 TGTGCCAGCAGGGACAGGGAGGCTAACTATGGCTACACCTTC CASRDREANYGYTF
TRBJ2-3 - TRBV18 TRBD2 TGTGCCAGCTCACCGTCCGGGGGGAGCACAGATACGCAGTATTTT CASSPSGGSTDTQYF
TRBJ1-2 once TRBV6-5 TRBD1 TGTGCCAGCATTACGGACAGGAACTATGGCTACACCTTC CASITDRNYGYTF
TRBJ2-7 - TRBV15 - TGTGCCACCAGCAGCGAGGGGCTAAGCTACGAGCAGTACTTC CATSSEGLSYEQYF
TRBJ1-1 - TRBV4-1 - TGCGCCAGCAGCCAATTGACCCGACAGCCTGAAGCTTTCTTT CASSQLTRQPEAFF
TRBJ1-2 few TRBV7-2 TRBD1 TGTGCCAGCAGCTCGGGACAGAAACAAGTAAAAAACTATGGCTACACCTTC CASSSGQKQVKNYGYTF
TRBJ2-1 - TRBV29-1 - TGCAGCGTTGAAGCGGGACTCCTCGGGAATGAGCAGTTCTTC CSVEAGLLGNEQFF
TRBJ2-1 - TRBV5-1 TRBD2 TGCGCCAGCAGCTCCGGGACTAGCGGTAGCTCCTACAATGAGCAGTTCTTC CASSSGTSGSSYNEQFF
TRBJ1-1 - TRBV6-5 - TGTGCCAGCAGTTACTCGAAAAGGAACACTGAAGCTTTCTTT CASSYSKRNTEAFF
TRBJ2-5 - TRBV24-1 - TGTGCCACCAGTGATTTGAAGGACAACCAAGAGACCCAGTACTTC CATSDLKDNQETQYF
TRBJ2-2 - TRBV18 - TGTGCCAGCTCACCTGGAACCGGGGAGCTGTTTTTT CASSPGTGELFF
TRBJ1-5 - TRBV12-5 - TGTGCTAGTATGGGGGGCGGACAGCCCCAGCATTTT CASMGGGQPQHF
TRBJ2-2 - TRBV5-5 - TGTGCCAGCCTGGACACGAACACCGGGGAGCTGTTTTTT CASLDTNTGELFF